The 18 T cell receptor beta chains in this list originate from one sample, sequenced in a study of blood T cell repertoires in COVID-19. The repertoire was sequenced with immunoSEQ multiplex PCR; TCRdb's copy has only in-frame clones and lacks some. The sample consists of roughly 200,000 clones, approximately 81% of them appearing once. Material for sequencing was peripheral blood. Receptors were obtained from a woman older than 75 with acute or convalescent COVID-19.

The rearrangement joins TRBV6-2 or TRBV6-3 to TRBJ2-1, with 14 nucleotides matching TRBD2. The CDR3 covers 14 residues. J was trimmed by 15 bases and V by 5 bases; bases with no gene match: 9. Germline V gives CDR1 MNHEY, CDR2 SVGEGT. The CDR3 reads CASSRSGLAGESFF. In DNA form, the CDR3 reads TGTGCCAGCAGTCGGTCGGGACTAGCGGGAGAGTCGTTCTTC.

This clone was seen only a few times. V gene TRBV10-3 combines with J gene TRBJ2-2; 7 bases are a match to TRBD1. The V gene end was trimmed by 6 bases and the J gene end by 4 bases; junction bases not matched to a gene: 5. CDR1 and CDR2 (germline): ENHRY, SYGVKD. The CDR3 extends over 14 amino acids. The CDR3 spells CAIRGGKGTGELFF. As DNA, the CDR3 is TGTGCCATCAGAGGGGGCAAGGGCACCGGGGAGCTGTTTTTT.

The rearrangement uses TRBV6-5 and TRBJ1-1, with 7 bases fitting TRBD1. J was trimmed by 1 base and V by 5 bases; bases with no gene match: 7. The CDR3 sequence is 15 residues long. Germline V gives CDR1 MNHEY, CDR2 SVGAGI. CDR3 DNA sequence: TGTGCCAGCAGTAAAACCAACAGGGGGAACACTGAAGCTTTCTTT. It encodes CASSKTNRGNTEAFF.

The J gene is TRBJ1-2, the V gene TRBV18, with D unresolved. The ends were cut back, 3 bases at V and 13 bases at J, with 18 bases in the middle. The CDR3 is 13 amino acids. Looked up from germline, CDR1 is KGHSH and CDR2 is LQKENI. In DNA, the CDR3 is TGTGCCAGCTCACCCTATACTGACGGAGCCGGCACCTTC. It yields the protein CASSPYTDGAGTF.

The chain links TRBV6-5 to TRBJ2-7, with 8 bases fitting TRBD2. The CDR3 is 15 residues long. V dropped 7 bases and J dropped 1; count of bases not matched to a gene: 9. Germline lookup yields CDR1 MNHEY and CDR2 SVGAGI. This CDR3 is CASKRERLGSYEQYF. The DNA for the CDR3 is TGTGCCAGCAAGCGGGAGCGTTTAGGATCCTACGAGCAGTACTTC.

The V gene is TRBV2, the J gene TRBJ2-3; maybe TRBD1 (7 bases). V was clipped by 0 bases and J by 6 bases, with 19 bases between them. Germline values: CDR1 SNHLY, CDR2 FYNNEI. The CDR3 is 17 amino acids. The CDR3 sequence: CASSEAGPGGLGDTQYF. CDR3 bases: TGTGCCAGCAGTGAAGCGGGTCCAGGGGGGTTGGGGGATACGCAGTATTTT. Full variable domain (rest looked up from reference TRBV2 and TRBJ2-3): EPEVTQTPSHQVTQMGQEVILRCVPISNHLYFYWYRQILGQKVEFLVSFYNNEISEKSEIFDDQFSVERPDGSNFTLKIRSTKLEDSAMYFCASSEAGPGGLGDTQYFGPGTRLTVL.

The genes are TRBV10-3 and TRBJ2-2, with 12 nucleotides matching TRBD2. The junction had 5 bases not matched to a gene; V was cut back by 10 bases and J by 5 bases. The germline V gene encodes CDR1 ENHRY and CDR2 SYGVKD. The CDR3 extends over 14 amino acids. CDR3 sequence: CATGLAGKTGELFF. The CDR3 DNA follows: TGTGCCACGGGACTAGCGGGTAAAACCGGGGAGCTGTTTTTT.

The chain is built from TRBV6-6 and TRBJ1-1; 9 bases map to TRBD1. Germline lookup yields CDR1 MNHNY and CDR2 SVGAGI (reference sequence). J gave up 0 bases and V 10 bases, and 9 bases lay outside the gene matches. CDR3 length: 15 residues. The CDR3, as DNA: TGTGCCACAACAGGGGGCGGACGGTTGAACACTGAAGCTTTCTTT. Translated: CATTGGGRLNTEAFF.

This chain connects TRBV11-2 to TRBJ1-2, with D possibly being TRBD1 (6 bases). This CDR3 is 13 amino acids long. Germline loops: CDR1 SGHAT, CDR2 FQNNGV. Trimming removed 0 bases from V and 7 bases from J, with 9 bases in between. The CDR3 sequence: CASSLEGAGGYTF. CDR3 in DNA: TGTGCCAGCAGCTTAGAGGGGGCAGGTGGCTACACCTTC.

The rearrangement links TRBV28 to TRBJ2-7, with 8 bases aligning to TRBD1. Per germline, CDR1 MDHEN and CDR2 SYDVKM. The CDR3 contains 15 residues. Trimming removed 4 bases from V and 3 bases from J; junction bases left unmatched: 8. The CDR3 sequence: CASSSGGSDRYEQYF. In nucleotides, the CDR3 is TGTGCCAGCAGTTCAGGGGGCTCCGACCGCTACGAGCAGTACTTC.

The chain combines TRBV7-2 with TRBJ1-6; 9 positions match TRBD1. J gave up 9 bases and V 1 base, and 4 bases lay outside the gene matches. There are 15 residues in the CDR3. CDR1 SGHTA and CDR2 FQGNSA come from the germline V gene. CDR3 protein: CASSLGQGVFSPLHF. In DNA form, the CDR3 reads TGTGCCAGCAGCTTAGGACAGGGGGTATTTTCACCCCTCCACTTT. Full variable domain (rest looked up from reference TRBV7-2 and TRBJ1-6): GAGVSQSPSNKVTEKGKDVELRCDPISGHTALYWYRQSLGQGLEFLIYFQGNSAPDKSGLPSDRFSAERTGGSVSTLTIQRTQQEDSAVYLCASSLGQGVFSPLHFGNGTRLTVT.

The V and J genes are TRBV4-3 and TRBJ1-1; 7 nucleotides align to TRBD1. This CDR3 has 14 residues. V dropped 4 bases and J dropped 2; count of bases not matched to a gene: 4. The germline V gene has CDR1 LGHNA and CDR2 YSLEER. For the CDR3, the DNA is TGCGCCAGCAGCCTGCAGGGGGACAACACTGAAGCTTTCTTT. This codes for CASSLQGDNTEAFF.

CDR3 residues: CASSSSGGGGTQYF. The CDR3 DNA follows: TGCGCCAGCAGCTCATCAGGGGGTGGAGGGACGCAGTATTTT. This chain uses TRBV5-1 with TRBJ2-3; tentatively, D is TRBD1 (7 bases). CDR1 is SGHRS, CDR2 YFSETQ, per germline. The CDR3 runs 14 residues. The ends were cut back, 3 bases at V and 9 bases at J, with 17 bases in the middle.

The CDR3 DNA reads as TGTGCCAGTAGGGCGGGACAGGGGTTAATTGGGAATCAGCCCCAGCATTTT. It specifies CASRAGQGLIGNQPQHF. The chain joins TRBV19 to TRBJ1-5, with 10 positions matching TRBD1. V lost 6 bases to trimming and J lost 4 bases; unmatched junction nucleotides: 12. The CDR3 is 17 residues long. Germline lookup yields CDR1 LNHDA and CDR2 SQIVND (reference sequence).

The gene calls are TRBV5-1 and TRBJ1-1; D not resolved. CDR1 and CDR2 from the germline V gene are SGHRS and YFSETQ. The CDR3 totals 14 residues. V lost 0 bases to trimming and J lost 2 bases, with 8 bases between them. The CDR3 sequence is CASSLGVGNTEAFF. CDR3 DNA: TGCGCCAGCAGCTTGGGCGTCGGTAACACTGAAGCTTTCTTT. Full variable domain (outside the CDR3, taken from reference TRBV5-1 and TRBJ1-1): KAGVTQTPRYLIKTRGQQVTLSCSPISGHRSVSWYQQTPGQGLQFLFEYFSETQRNKGNFPGRFSGRQFSNSRSEMNVSTLELGDSALYLCASSLGVGNTEAFFGQGTRLTVV.

The V call is TRBV18, the J call TRBJ2-3; D might be TRBD1 (5 bases). V was clipped by 6 bases and J by 3 bases, with 13 bases between them. This CDR3 contains 14 residues. CDR1 and CDR2 (germline): KGHSH, LQKENI. CDR3 sequence (DNA): TGTGCCAGCTCGTATGTCCAGGGAACAGATACGCAGTATTTT. Translating gives CASSYVQGTDTQYF.

The chain combines TRBV25-1 with TRBJ1-3; D call uncertain. The CDR3 length is 15 residues. CDR1 and CDR2 from the germline V gene are MGHDK and SYGVNS. With 5 bases removed from V and 0 bases from J, the gap between germline ends came to 11 bases. The DNA for the CDR3 is TGTGCCAGCAGTTCCCGTGGGCACTCTGGAAACACCATATATTTT. It yields the protein CASSSRGHSGNTIYF.

The rearrangement joins TRBV9 to TRBJ2-2, with 12 bases that match TRBD2. V trimming: 0 bases; J trimming: 7 bases; junction bases outside the gene matches: 10. Germline V lookup: CDR1 SGDLS, CDR2 YYNGEE. This CDR3 is built from 18 residues. This CDR3 reads CASSVVASSGRAVGELFF. In DNA, the CDR3 is TGTGCCAGCAGCGTAGTAGCCTCTAGCGGGAGGGCCGTCGGGGAGCTGTTTTTT.